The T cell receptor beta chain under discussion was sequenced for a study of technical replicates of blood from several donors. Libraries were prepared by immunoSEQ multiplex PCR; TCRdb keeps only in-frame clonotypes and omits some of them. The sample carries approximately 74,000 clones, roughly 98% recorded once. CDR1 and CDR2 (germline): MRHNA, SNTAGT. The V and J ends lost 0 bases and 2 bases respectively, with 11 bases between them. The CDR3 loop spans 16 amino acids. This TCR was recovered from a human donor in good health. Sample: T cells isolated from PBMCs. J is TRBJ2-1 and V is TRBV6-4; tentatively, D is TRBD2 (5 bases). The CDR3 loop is CASSDSAAHAYNEQFF. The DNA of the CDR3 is TGTGCCAGCAGTGACTCAGCGGCTCATGCCTACAATGAGCAGTTCTTC.